Presented here are 26 T cell receptor beta chains from one specimen sequenced in a study of CD8 T cells in Susac syndrome. RNA amounts of roughly 0.5 to 1 ug underwent reverse transcription with random hexamers. TCRdb re-derived calls from the immunoSEQ multiplex PCR reads in MiXCR, one entry per CDR3 protein. Of fewer than 300,000 distinct CDR3 sequences listed, 85% were seen once; the top ten hold over 0.1%. Sequencing used CD8+ T cells from PBMCs. The receptors stem from a human donor with multiple sclerosis.

V gene TRBV11-2 combines with J gene TRBJ1-1; no clear D. Trimming removed 2 bases at V and 0 bases at J, with 19 bases between. Germline lookup yields CDR1 SGHAT and CDR2 FQNNGV. There are 18 residues in the CDR3. The CDR3 DNA is TGTGCCAGCAGCTTAAGGAGACACCACGGACCCCTGAACACTGAAGCTTTCTTT. Residues: CASSLRRHHGPLNTEAFF.

The chain couples TRBV7-9 to TRBJ2-1; 9 bases align to TRBD1. Trimming took 3 bases from V and 9 from J; bases not matched to a gene: 9. CDR1 is SEHNR and CDR2 is FQNEAQ in the germline V gene (reference sequence). The CDR3 extends over 15 amino acids. The CDR3 nucleotides read TGTGCCAGCAGCTTTCCTGGACAGGGGATCACTGAGCAGTTCTTC. Its protein product is CASSFPGQGITEQFF. Full variable domain (outside the CDR3, taken from reference TRBV7-9 and TRBJ2-1): DTGVSQNPRHKITKRGQNVTFRCDPISEHNRLYWYRQTLGQGPEFLTYFQNEAQLEKSRLLSDRFSAERPKGSFSTLEIQRTEQGDSAMYLCASSFPGQGITEQFFGPGTRLTVL.

The chain carries TRBV6-1 and TRBJ2-2, with D possibly matching TRBD2 (6 bases). V was shortened by 2 bases and J by 0 bases, with 10 bases between the two germline ends. The germline gives CDR1 MNHNS, CDR2 SASEGT. The CDR3 runs 16 residues. The CDR3: CASSELGLSNTGELFF. CDR3 nucleotides: TGTGCCAGCAGTGAATTGGGACTTTCGAACACCGGGGAGCTGTTTTTT.

The J gene is TRBJ2-4, the V gene TRBV29-1; perhaps TRBD2 as D (6 bases). In germline, CDR1 is SQVTM, CDR2 ANQGSEA. This CDR3 region has 16 residues. Trimming cost V 4 bases and J 9 bases, with 25 bases left between them. CDR3 loop: CSVVGTPSGAPGIQYF. The CDR3 DNA is TGCAGCGTTGTCGGGACTCCGAGTGGCGCCCCCGGCATTCAGTACTTC.

CDR3 in amino acids: CSVVNRGLYEQYF. The CDR3 bases are TGCAGCGTCGTCAACAGGGGTCTCTACGAGCAGTACTTC. J is TRBJ2-7 and V is TRBV29-1; 7 positions match TRBD1. The CDR3 has 13 residues. The ends lost 6 bases at V and 3 bases at J; junction bases unmatched: 8. CDR1 and CDR2 (germline): SQVTM, ANQGSEA.

V and J are TRBV4-1 and TRBJ2-2; D is unclear. The germline gives CDR1 MGHRA, CDR2 YSYEKL. The CDR3 runs to 14 residues. The ends were cut back, 1 base at V and 1 base at J, with 4 bases in the middle. CDR3 loop: CASSQVENTGELFF. DNA for the CDR3: TGCGCCAGCAGCCAAGTCGAGAACACCGGGGAGCTGTTTTTT.

In its sample, this clonotype was seen a few times. The junction departs from the called germline gene at one end, perhaps through a read error. This rearrangement joins TRBV28 to TRBJ2-3; 12 bases are a match to TRBD2. This CDR3 has 17 residues. CDR1 is MDHEN and CDR2 is SYDVKM in the germline V gene. CDR3 sequence: CASSSRTSGTSTDTQYF. CDR3 bases: TGTGCCAGCAGTTCCCGGACTAGCGGGACTAGCACGGATACGCAGTATTTT.

On this clonotype itself: Here the CDR3 omits its conserved ending phenylalanine or tryptophan, so a read error is the likely source. The chain employs TRBV20-1 and TRBJ2-5; TRBD2 agrees at 12 bases. Trimming cost V 0 bases and J 4 bases; bases outside gene matches: 6. CDR1 and CDR2 (germline): DFQATT, SNEGSKA (reference sequence). CDR3 length equals 16 residues. The CDR3 coding sequence is TGCAGTGCTAGAGATTCGACTAGCGGGAGTCGAGAGACCCAGTACCTC. Translation: CSARDSTSGSRETQYL.

The chain employs TRBV7-2 and TRBJ2-1, with 8 bases that match TRBD1. The CDR3 runs to 16 residues. V dropped 0 bases and J dropped 4; count of bases not matched to a gene: 5. Germline loops: CDR1 SGHTA, CDR2 FQGNSA. CDR3 in DNA: TGTGCCAGCAGCTTAGCAGTTGACAGGGGATACAATGAGCAGTTCTTC. This translates into CASSLAVDRGYNEQFF.

The CDR3 region is CASSLSAGEATGELFF. CDR3 nucleotides: TGTGCCAGCAGTTTATCGGCAGGGGAGGCCACCGGGGAGCTGTTTTTT. The chain recombines TRBV27 with TRBJ2-2, with D tentatively TRBD1 or TRBD2 (6 bases each). The CDR3 is 16 amino acids. Germline V gives CDR1 MNHEY, CDR2 SMNVEV (reference sequence). V gave up 0 bases and J gave up 4 bases, with 12 bases separating them.

CDR3 in amino acids: CASSLFGGGLPDTQYF. As DNA, the CDR3 is TGTGCCAGCAGTTTATTCGGGGGAGGGCTCCCAGATACGCAGTATTTT. The gene calls are TRBV28 and TRBJ2-3, with 7 bases aligning to TRBD2. CDR3 length: 16 amino acids. Unmatched junction bases numbered 8, after V lost 1 base and J lost 4 bases. Germline V gene sequence: CDR1 MDHEN, CDR2 SYDVKM. The full variable domain, its missing parts supplied by reference TRBV28 and TRBJ2-3, is DVKVTQSSRYLVKRTGEKVFLECVQDMDHENMFWYRQDPGLGLRLIYFSYDVKMKEKGDIPEGYSVSREKKERFSLILESASTNQTSMYLCASSLFGGGLPDTQYFGPGTRLTVL.

The J gene is TRBJ2-1, the V gene TRBV11-2; D not certain. CDR1 and CDR2 from the germline V gene are SGHAT and FQNNGV. The CDR3 covers 15 residues. Deletions cut 5 bases from V and 3 bases from J, with 14 bases between. CDR3 sequence reads: CASSPPATIYNEQFF. CDR3 in DNA: TGTGCCAGCAGCCCCCCAGCGACCATCTACAATGAGCAGTTCTTC.

J is TRBJ2-1 and V is TRBV27; D uncertain. Trimming pared 6 bases from V and 0 bases from J, leaving 12 bases between. Per the germline V gene, CDR1 is MNHEY and CDR2 is SMNVEV (reference sequence). The CDR3 spans 15 residues. The CDR3: CASSNLDSSYNEQFF. The DNA of the CDR3 is TGTGCCAGCAGCAACTTGGATAGCTCCTACAATGAGCAGTTCTTC.

The rearrangement uses TRBV12-5 and TRBJ1-3, with TRBD1 as a possible D gene (6 bases). From germline, CDR1 is LGHNT and CDR2 FRNRAP. This CDR3 has 15 residues. V was trimmed by 1 base and J by 4 bases, leaving 11 bases between them. The CDR3 DNA follows: TGTGCTAGTGGTTTGGCGGACAGAAGAGGAAACACCATATATTTT. This sequence encodes CASGLADRRGNTIYF. Full variable domain (missing parts from reference TRBV12-5 and TRBJ1-3): DARVTQTPRHKVTEMGQEVTMRCQPILGHNTVFWYRQTMMQGLELLAYFRNRAPLDDSGMPKDRFSAEMPDATLATLKIQPSEPRDSAVYFCASGLADRRGNTIYFGEGSWLTVV.

The genes are TRBV16 and TRBJ1-4; unclear D gene. The CDR3 runs 14 residues. Per germline, CDR1 KGHSY and CDR2 FQNENV. Trimming shortened V by 4 bases and J by 9 bases, and 15 bases separated the two germline ends. The CDR3 protein is CASSPIGEGKKLFF. CDR3 DNA sequence: TGTGCCAGCAGCCCCATCGGGGAAGGAAAAAAACTGTTTTTT.

This clonotype was counted a few times. The chain carries TRBV9 and TRBJ1-1; D possibly corresponds to TRBD1 (6 bases). The CDR3 extends over 14 amino acids. Looked up from germline, CDR1 is SGDLS and CDR2 is YYNGEE. Between the trimmed V and J ends, which lost 3 bases and 5 bases, there was a span of 14 bases. CDR3 loop: CASSEAGARTEAFF. DNA of the CDR3: TGTGCCAGCAGCGAGGCAGGGGCGAGGACTGAAGCTTTCTTT. The full variable domain, its missing parts supplied by reference TRBV9 and TRBJ1-1, is DSGVTQTPKHLITATGQRVTLRCSPRSGDLSVYWYQQSLDQGLQFLIQYYNGEERAKGNILERFSAQQFPDLHSELNLSSLELGDSALYFCASSEAGARTEAFFGQGTRLTVV.

The chain is built from TRBV6-1 and TRBJ2-7; D remains ambiguous. The CDR3 length is 13 residues. Germline V CDR1 and CDR2: MNHNS, SASEGT. The ends were cut back, 6 bases at V and 2 bases at J, with 11 bases in the middle. The CDR3: CASSLTITYEQYF. The CDR3 DNA reads TGTGCCAGCAGCCTAACCATTACCTACGAGCAGTACTTC.

The chain couples TRBV28 to TRBJ1-6; TRBD1 agrees at 8 bases. V was clipped by 7 bases and J by 11 bases; unmatched bases: 10. Germline assignment: CDR1 MDHEN and CDR2 SYDVKM. The CDR3 is made up of 14 amino acids. The CDR3 nucleotides read TGTGCCAGCACCTTCGACAGGGGAGGACCACCCCTCCACTTT. Encoded protein: CASTFDRGGPPLHF.

This rearrangement joins TRBV5-1 to TRBJ1-2; no clear D gene. Germline CDR1 is SGHRS and CDR2 is YFSETQ. Trimming took 2 bases from V and 3 from J, leaving 11 bases between them. The CDR3 loop spans 14 amino acids. This CDR3 reads CASSFHRTDYGYTF. The CDR3 DNA follows: TGCGCCAGCAGCTTCCACCGGACCGACTATGGCTACACCTTC.

The rearrangement joins TRBV25-1 to TRBJ1-5; maybe TRBD1 (5 bases). This CDR3 contains 22 residues. The germline gives CDR1 MGHDK, CDR2 SYGVNS. V was pared by 3 bases and J by 0 bases, with 30 bases between. CDR3 nucleotide sequence: TGTGCCAGCAGTGAGTTCCTCCCCCGACAGACTCTTAATGGATATAGCAATCAGCCCCAGCATTTT. It yields the protein CASSEFLPRQTLNGYSNQPQHF.

The V gene is TRBV29-1, the J gene TRBJ2-1; TRBD2 agrees at 14 bases. V trimming: 6 bases; J trimming: 2 bases; junction bases outside the gene matches: 6. This CDR3 has 16 amino acids. Looked up from germline, CDR1 is SQVTM and CDR2 is ANQGSEA. The CDR3, as DNA: TGCAGCGTCGTGGGACTAGCGGGAGTCACCTACAATGAGCAGTTCTTC. Translating gives CSVVGLAGVTYNEQFF.

This clonotype was detected only a few times. This sequence joins TRBV6-6 and TRBJ2-7, with 7 bases identical to TRBD2. Germline values: CDR1 MNHNY, CDR2 SVGAGI (reference sequence). Trimming at V came to 4 bases and at J to 1 base, leaving 7 bases not matched to a gene. This CDR3 spans 15 amino acids. The CDR3 loop reads CASSFEGGSSYEQYF. The CDR3 DNA is TGTGCCAGCAGTTTTGAGGGAGGGAGTTCCTACGAGCAGTACTTC.

The V and J genes are TRBV6-6 and TRBJ2-1; the D is unclear. The CDR3 contains 13 residues. V dropped 0 bases and J dropped 5 bases, with 5 bases sitting between them. Germline V lookup: CDR1 MNHNY, CDR2 SVGAGI (reference sequence). In nucleotides, the CDR3 is TGTGCCAGCAGTTACTCCCTAGACAATGAGCAGTTCTTC. Translation: CASSYSLDNEQFF.

In this sample, this clonotype turned up a few times. The rearrangement links TRBV7-9 to TRBJ1-4, with a weak D call TRBD1 (5 bases). This CDR3 is built from 14 residues. The germline gives CDR1 SEHNR, CDR2 FQNEAQ (reference sequence). V gave up 5 bases and J gave up 2 bases, with 9 bases separating them. CDR3 in amino acids: CASSLRDTNEKLFF. As DNA, the CDR3 is TGTGCCAGCAGCCTCCGGGACACTAATGAAAAACTGTTTTTT.

The J gene is TRBJ1-2, the V gene TRBV27; D is possibly TRBD1 (6 bases). The CDR3 has 17 amino acids. Trimming stripped 2 bases from V and 1 base from J, with 17 bases between. CDR1 and CDR2 (germline): MNHEY, SMNVEV (reference sequence). The CDR3 region has the DNA TGTGCCAGCAGTTTAGCAGGGGCGAAGTACCTTAACTATGGCTACACCTTC. Translated, it gives CASSLAGAKYLNYGYTF.

The chain couples TRBV7-8 to TRBJ2-4; no clear D gene. CDR3 size: 15 residues. In germline, CDR1 is SGHVS, CDR2 FQNEAQ. V was trimmed by 5 bases and J by 0 bases, leaving 11 bases between them. The chain's CDR3 is CASSQYPLAKNIQYF. CDR3 DNA: TGTGCCAGCAGCCAGTATCCTCTAGCCAAAAACATTCAGTACTTC.